Below are 25 T cell receptor beta chains sequenced from a single sample in a study of graft-versus-host responses after intestinal transplantation. The method was immunoSEQ multiplex PCR; TCRdb's version includes in-frame clones alone and lacks a portion of them. The sample comprises over 65,000 clones, 91% of which are singletons, and 0.09% to 0.1% rests with the top ten. These TCRs are of unknown antigen specificity. This sample comprised unstimulated CD4+ T cells sorted from spleen or lymph node cells, obtained before intestinal transplant. All receptors come from a human donor who received an intestinal transplant.

In nucleotides, the CDR3 is TGCGCCAGCAGCCAGGGAACGAGGACAGCGGAAGAGCAGTACTTC. Translating gives CASSQGTRTAEEQYF. This chain joins TRBV4-3 and TRBJ2-7, with D possibly TRBD1 on 6 matching bases. Germline lookup yields CDR1 LGHNA and CDR2 YSLEER. V lost 3 bases and J lost 7, with 19 bases in between. This CDR3 spans 15 amino acids.

This clone has more than one count but fewer than ten. The genes are TRBV19 and TRBJ1-4; TRBD1 is a possible D gene (5 bases). The V and J ends lost 1 base and 6 bases respectively, with 6 bases between them. Germline CDR1 and CDR2: LNHDA and SQIVND (reference sequence). CDR3 length: 13 amino acids. CDR3 coding DNA: TGTGCCAGTAGTATAGGCAGGGATGAAAAACTGTTTTTT. It specifies CASSIGRDEKLFF.

V gene TRBV5-1 combines with J gene TRBJ1-1; tentative D call: TRBD1 (5 bases). Germline V gene data show CDR1 as SGHRS and CDR2 as YFSETQ. Between the trimmed V and J ends, which lost 2 bases and 5 bases, there was a span of 13 bases. The CDR3 totals 14 residues. The CDR3 nucleotides are TGCGCCAGCAGCTTTGTCGGGGGGGGGACTGAAGCTTTCTTT. Its translation: CASSFVGGGTEAFF.

This chain links TRBV30 with TRBJ2-3; 9 nucleotides match TRBD1. CDR3 length equals 14 residues. Germline V gene sequence: CDR1 GTSNPN, CDR2 SVGIG (reference sequence). The V segment lost 5 bases and the J segment 2 bases; nucleotides outside the gene matches: 5. The CDR3 coding sequence is TGTGCCTGGGGAACAGGGGGCCCCACAGATACGCAGTATTTT. Translating gives CAWGTGGPTDTQYF.

The gene calls are TRBV14 and TRBJ2-3; 9 nucleotides align to TRBD2. Germline V lookup: CDR1 SGHDN, CDR2 FVKESK. The CDR3 is made up of 16 amino acids. Losses at the gene ends were 2 bases for V and 4 bases for J; bases not matched to a gene: 7. For the CDR3, the DNA is TGTGCCAGCAGCCAACTCCTAGCGGGGTATGCAGATACGCAGTATTTT. It translates to CASSQLLAGYADTQYF.

The chain joins TRBV27 to TRBJ2-7; TRBD2 is a possible D gene (7 bases). Trimming removed 0 bases from V and 2 bases from J, with 11 bases in between. Germline CDR1 reads MNHEY; CDR2 reads SMNVEV (reference sequence). CDR3 length equals 15 residues. This chain's CDR3 is CASSLSGGAAYEQYF. DNA of the CDR3: TGTGCCAGCAGTTTATCGGGGGGGGCCGCCTACGAGCAGTACTTC.

CDR3 nucleotides: TGCGCCAGCAGCCAAGATTCGGGAGCGGGGGGGAACACCGGGGAGCTGTTTTTT. It translates to CASSQDSGAGGNTGELFF. This rearrangement joins TRBV4-1 to TRBJ2-2, with 9 bases that match TRBD2. Per the germline V gene, CDR1 is MGHRA and CDR2 is YSYEKL. This CDR3 has 18 residues. The junction had 6 bases not matched to a gene; V was cut back by 0 bases and J by 1 base.

The rearrangement joins TRBV7-8 to TRBJ2-5; D possibly corresponds to TRBD2 (5 bases). Germline V gene lookup returns CDR1 SGHVS and CDR2 FQNEAQ. V lost 0 bases and J lost 4, with 12 bases in between. This CDR3 has 15 amino acids. The chain's CDR3 is CASSLAGVPGETQYF. DNA of the CDR3: TGTGCCAGCAGCTTAGCGGGAGTCCCGGGAGAGACCCAGTACTTC.

The count of this clone is one. The V call is TRBV4-3, the J call TRBJ2-3, with D tentatively TRBD1 (5 bases). Germline V gives CDR1 LGHNA, CDR2 YSLEER. This CDR3 region has 20 residues. The ends were cut back, 0 bases at V and 0 bases at J, with 22 bases in the middle. The CDR3: CASSQDVRGLPRSSTDTQYF. CDR3 DNA: TGCGCCAGCAGCCAAGATGTAAGGGGCCTACCTAGATCTAGCACAGATACGCAGTATTTT.

This clone came up once. This chain uses TRBV5-1 with TRBJ2-7, with 14 bases fitting TRBD2. Looked up from germline, CDR1 is SGHRS and CDR2 is YFSETQ. After removal of 0 bases from V and 9 bases from J, the junction contained 14 bases not matched to a gene. The length of the CDR3 is 18 residues. The CDR3 DNA reads TGCGCCAGCAGCTTGGAAGGTCCGACTAGCGGGGGGGTAGACGGGCAGTACTTC. Its protein is CASSLEGPTSGGVDGQYF.

This chain connects TRBV6-1 to TRBJ2-5; D may be TRBD2 (6 bases). The better agreement between TRBJ2-7 and the DNA end casts doubt on the J call. Germline CDR1 MNHNS, CDR2 SASEGT. This CDR3 has 13 amino acids. CDR3: CASSRTGEYEQYF. The CDR3, as DNA: TGTGCCAGCTCTCGAACGGGGGAGTACGAGCAGTACTTC.

This clone was counted only a few times. The chain links TRBV6-6 to TRBJ1-1; TRBD1 might be the D (6 bases). Trimming took off 0 bases at V and 8 bases at J, with 16 bases between the two ends. Germline lookup yields CDR1 MNHNY and CDR2 SVGAGI (reference sequence). This CDR3 comprises 15 residues. In DNA form, the CDR3 reads TGTGCCAGCAGTTACTCGAATCAGGGGAAACCCGAAGCTTTCTTT. Encoded protein: CASSYSNQGKPEAFF.

The chain joins TRBV28 to TRBJ2-7; weak D call: TRBD2 (5 bases). The CDR3 length is 13 residues. Germline assignment: CDR1 MDHEN and CDR2 SYDVKM. V was shortened by 2 bases and J by 5 bases, with 10 bases between the two germline ends. In DNA, the CDR3 is TGTGCCAGCAGTTTAAAGCGAGGGAACGAGCAGTACTTC. It translates to CASSLKRGNEQYF.

This clone was counted once. The chain joins TRBV2 to TRBJ1-1; 7 bases fit TRBD1. V was pared by 4 bases and J by 6 bases, with 11 bases of the junction left unmatched. From germline, CDR1 is SNHLY and CDR2 FYNNEI. This CDR3 contains 15 residues. CDR3 coding DNA: TGTGCCAGCAGTGCGCTAGGGACAGACCTTTCTGAAGCTTTCTTT. Translation: CASSALGTDLSEAFF.

V gene TRBV9 combines with J gene TRBJ1-1; 8 bases match TRBD1. Germline assignment: CDR1 SGDLS and CDR2 YYNGEE. Unmatched junction bases numbered 12, after V lost 4 bases and J lost 1 base. The length of the CDR3 is 17 residues. CDR3 sequence reads: CASSPQAGGIWNTEAFF. CDR3 DNA sequence: TGTGCCAGCAGCCCCCAGGCAGGGGGCATTTGGAACACTGAAGCTTTCTTT.

This clone was seen a few times. The rearrangement joins TRBV2 to TRBJ1-2, with 9 bases identical to TRBD1. The CDR3 is made up of 15 amino acids. CDR1 is SNHLY, CDR2 FYNNEI, per germline. V lost 4 bases, J lost 4 bases, and 7 bases stayed unmatched. The CDR3 coding sequence is TGTGCCAGCAGTGTCGGGACAGGGCCCCTCTATGGCTACACCTTC. It yields the protein CASSVGTGPLYGYTF.

The chain is built from TRBV5-1 and TRBJ1-2; tentatively, D is TRBD1 (5 bases). CDR3 length: 17 amino acids. V was shortened by 4 bases and J by 6 bases, with 25 bases between the two germline ends. Germline assignment: CDR1 SGHRS and CDR2 YFSETQ. This chain's CDR3 is CASSRDLAGRGLNGYTF. The CDR3 bases are TGCGCCAGCAGCAGGGACCTTGCGGGACGGGGCCTTAATGGCTACACCTTC.

The chain combines TRBV18 with TRBJ1-2; weak D call: TRBD1 (6 bases). The CDR3 is 13 amino acids. Looked up from germline, CDR1 is KGHSH and CDR2 is LQKENI. The germline V and J ends were trimmed by 3 bases and 4 bases, with 9 bases remaining between them. Here the CDR3 reads CASSPTGLYGYTF. The CDR3 bases are TGTGCCAGCTCACCGACAGGTCTCTATGGCTACACCTTC.

The genes are TRBV5-4 and TRBJ2-1, with 8 bases that match TRBD2. Looked up from germline, CDR1 is SGHNT and CDR2 is YYREEE (reference sequence). Germline trimming cut 3 bases from V and 0 bases from J; bases unmatched to any gene: 8. CDR3 length: 17 residues. CDR3 region: CASSSQRGPSSYNEQFF. CDR3 in DNA: TGTGCCAGCAGCTCCCAGCGGGGGCCGAGCTCCTACAATGAGCAGTTCTTC.

This chain links TRBV7-9 with TRBJ1-1; 8 bases align to TRBD1. With 5 bases clipped from V and 4 bases from J, the junction kept 3 bases outside the gene matches. Looked up from germline, CDR1 is SEHNR and CDR2 is FQNEAQ (reference sequence). The CDR3 loop spans 13 amino acids. CDR3 bases: TGTGCCAGCAGCCGGACAGGGATCACTGAAGCTTTCTTT. Its protein is CASSRTGITEAFF.

V usage is TRBV2 and J usage is TRBJ2-3, with 12 bases identical to TRBD2. The trim removed 9 bases at V and 3 bases at J, leaving 13 bases unmatched. Per germline, CDR1 SNHLY and CDR2 FYNNEI. The CDR3 has 17 amino acids. The DNA for the CDR3 is TGTGCCAGTATAACTAGCGGGGGGCCCAGGGGTACAGATACGCAGTATTTT. Protein product: CASITSGGPRGTDTQYF. The full variable domain, completed using reference TRBV2 and TRBJ2-3, is EPEVTQTPSHQVTQMGQEVILRCVPISNHLYFYWYRQILGQKVEFLVSFYNNEISEKSEIFDDQFSVERPDGSNFTLKIRSTKLEDSAMYFCASITSGGPRGTDTQYFGPGTRLTVL.

The chain links TRBV6-1 to TRBJ1-2; D perhaps matches TRBD1 (5 bases). Germline V lookup: CDR1 MNHNS, CDR2 SASEGT. Trimming cost V 4 bases and J 0 bases, with 12 bases left between them. The CDR3 covers 15 residues. The DNA for the CDR3 is TGTGCCAGCAGTGCCCGGGACTGGACTAACTATGGCTACACCTTC. As protein: CASSARDWTNYGYTF.

V usage is TRBV2 and J usage is TRBJ1-5; 8 positions agree with TRBD1. The CDR3 is made up of 14 amino acids. CDR1 and CDR2 (germline): SNHLY, FYNNEI. Losses at the gene ends were 6 bases for V and 4 bases for J; bases not matched to a gene: 5. The CDR3 here is CASSKDRANQPQHF. The CDR3 nucleotides read TGTGCCAGCAGCAAGGACAGGGCGAATCAGCCCCAGCATTTT.

V is TRBV29-1 and J is TRBJ2-7; 9 bases fit TRBD1. The CDR3 covers 17 residues. The V and J ends lost 1 base and 1 base, in that order; junction bases with no gene match: 11. Germline CDR1 is SQVTM and CDR2 is ANQGSEA. The DNA for the CDR3 is TGCAGCGTTGAAGGGGGGCGTGGCGGGACAGGGTCCTACGAGCAGTACTTC. Translating gives CSVEGGRGGTGSYEQYF.

The chain combines TRBV4-3 with TRBJ2-1; D is uncertain. The V gene lost 1 base and the J gene lost 7 bases, with 5 bases spanning the gap. Germline-derived CDR1 and CDR2 are LGHNA and YSLEER. This CDR3 has 12 amino acids. CDR3 coding DNA: TGCGCCAGCAGCCAAGGGCTGAATGAGCAGTTCTTC. Amino acids: CASSQGLNEQFF.